This T cell receptor beta chain derives from a study of T cells in localized non-small cell lung cancer. Notes on the study in general: Measurement of T cell clonality placed uninvolved adjacent lung highest, above the level in tumor. A higher density of T cells in blood coincided with extended overall survival. Heterogeneity remains possible, as sequencing covered one tumor region only. There were a median roughly 59 of the top 100 tumor clones appearing in adjacent lung.

Germline CDR1 reads MNHEY; CDR2 reads SMNVEV (reference sequence). The CDR3 loop spans 13 amino acids. With 3 bases removed from V and 4 bases from J, the gap between germline ends came to 10 bases. Clones were sequenced by immunoSEQ multiplex PCR, and TCRdb holds only the in-frame ones, with some missing. The sample yields roughly 29,000 clones, 80% to 85% seen once. Regarding this clone: No antigen is known for it.

The receptor comes from a man aged 40 to 69 with stage III lung adenocarcinoma. J is TRBJ2-7 and V is TRBV27, with a tentative D call TRBD1 (5 bases). This specimen was peripheral blood mononuclear cells, taken before any cancer treatment. The CDR3 is CASSFSPGYEQYF. The DNA for the CDR3 is TGTGCCAGCAGTTTTTCACCAGGGTACGAGCAGTACTTC.